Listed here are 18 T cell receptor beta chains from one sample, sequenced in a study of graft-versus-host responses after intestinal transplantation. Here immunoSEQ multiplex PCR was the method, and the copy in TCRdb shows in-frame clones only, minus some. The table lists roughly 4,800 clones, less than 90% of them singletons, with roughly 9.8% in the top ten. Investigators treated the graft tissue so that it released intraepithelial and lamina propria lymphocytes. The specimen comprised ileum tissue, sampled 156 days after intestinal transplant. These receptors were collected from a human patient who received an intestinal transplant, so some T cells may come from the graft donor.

The CDR3 is CSVGGANTDTQYF. The DNA for the CDR3 is TGCAGCGTTGGAGGGGCAAACACAGATACGCAGTATTTT. This sequence joins TRBV29-1 and TRBJ2-3, with D perhaps given as TRBD1 or TRBD2 (5 bases each). The CDR3 contains 13 residues. The ends were cut back, 4 bases at V and 2 bases at J, with 10 bases in the middle. The germline V gene encodes CDR1 SQVTM and CDR2 ANQGSEA.

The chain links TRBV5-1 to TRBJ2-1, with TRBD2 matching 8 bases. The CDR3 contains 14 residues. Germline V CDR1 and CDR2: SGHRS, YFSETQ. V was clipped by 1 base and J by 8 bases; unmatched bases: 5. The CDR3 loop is CASSLSGGPDEQFF. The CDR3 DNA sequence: TGCGCCAGCAGCTTGTCGGGAGGGCCCGATGAGCAGTTCTTC.

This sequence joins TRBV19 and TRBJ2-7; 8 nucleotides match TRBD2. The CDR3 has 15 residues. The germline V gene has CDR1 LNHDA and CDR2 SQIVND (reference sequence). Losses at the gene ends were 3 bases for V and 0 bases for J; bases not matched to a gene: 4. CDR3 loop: CASSILSGSSYEQYF. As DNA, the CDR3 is TGTGCCAGTAGTATCCTCAGCGGGAGCTCCTACGAGCAGTACTTC. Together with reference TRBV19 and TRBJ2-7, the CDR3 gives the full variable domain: DGGITQSPKYLFRKEGQNVTLSCEQNLNHDAMYWYRQDPGQGLRLIYYSQIVNDFQKGDIAEGYSVSREKKESFPLTVTSAQKNPTAFYLCASSILSGSSYEQYFGPGTRLTVT.

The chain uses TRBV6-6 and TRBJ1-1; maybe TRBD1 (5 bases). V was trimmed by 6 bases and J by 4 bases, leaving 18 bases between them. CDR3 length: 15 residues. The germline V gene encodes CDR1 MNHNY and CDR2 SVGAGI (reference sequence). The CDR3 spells CASSQNLQETTEAFF. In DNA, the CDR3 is TGTGCCAGCAGCCAAAACCTACAGGAGACCACTGAAGCTTTCTTT.

Here the CDR3 reads CASSSPPGLASSPPSDNEQFF. The CDR3 DNA is TGTGCCAGCAGTTCGCCACCGGGACTAGCTAGCTCCCCCCCATCGGACAATGAGCAGTTCTTC. The chain recombines TRBV28 with TRBJ2-1, with 9 bases matching TRBD2. In germline, CDR1 is MDHEN, CDR2 SYDVKM. The CDR3 runs 21 residues. The V and J ends lost 4 bases and 5 bases, in that order; junction bases with no gene match: 24.

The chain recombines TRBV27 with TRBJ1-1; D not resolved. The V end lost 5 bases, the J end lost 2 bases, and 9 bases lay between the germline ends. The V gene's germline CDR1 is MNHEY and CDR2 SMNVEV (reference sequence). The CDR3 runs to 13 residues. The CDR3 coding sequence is TGTGCCAGCAGTCTTGGACCTAACACTGAAGCTTTCTTT. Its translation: CASSLGPNTEAFF.

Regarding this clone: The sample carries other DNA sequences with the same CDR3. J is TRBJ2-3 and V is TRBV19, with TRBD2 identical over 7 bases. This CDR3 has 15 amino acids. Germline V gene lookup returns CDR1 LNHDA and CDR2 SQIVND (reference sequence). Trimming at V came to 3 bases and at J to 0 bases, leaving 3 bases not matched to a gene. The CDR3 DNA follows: TGTGCCAGTAGTATTTTTAGCGGGAGCACAGATACGCAGTATTTT. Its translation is CASSIFSGSTDTQYF.

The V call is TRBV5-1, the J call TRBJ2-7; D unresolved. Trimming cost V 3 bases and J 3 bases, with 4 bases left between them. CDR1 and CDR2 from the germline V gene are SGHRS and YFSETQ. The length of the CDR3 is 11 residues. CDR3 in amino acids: CASSSGYEQYF. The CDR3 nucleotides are TGCGCCAGCAGCTCTGGCTACGAGCAGTACTTC.

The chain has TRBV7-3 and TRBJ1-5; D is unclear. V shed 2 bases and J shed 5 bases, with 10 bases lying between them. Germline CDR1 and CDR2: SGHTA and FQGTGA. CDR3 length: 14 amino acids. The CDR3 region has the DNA TGTGCCAGCAGCTTATGGGTCTCCGATCAGCCCCAGCATTTT. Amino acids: CASSLWVSDQPQHF.

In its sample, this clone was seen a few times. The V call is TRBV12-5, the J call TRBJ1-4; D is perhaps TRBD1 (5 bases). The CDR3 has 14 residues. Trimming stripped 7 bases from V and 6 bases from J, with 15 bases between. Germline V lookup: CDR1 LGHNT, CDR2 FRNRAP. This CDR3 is CASASDQGDEKLFF. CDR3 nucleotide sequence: TGTGCTAGTGCCTCCGACCAGGGAGATGAAAAACTGTTTTTT.

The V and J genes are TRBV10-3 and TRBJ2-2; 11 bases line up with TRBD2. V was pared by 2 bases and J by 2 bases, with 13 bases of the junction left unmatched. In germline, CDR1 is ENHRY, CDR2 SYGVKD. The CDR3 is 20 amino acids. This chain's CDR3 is CAISEPDEPSGRLNTGELFF. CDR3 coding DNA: TGTGCCATCAGTGAGCCCGATGAGCCTAGCGGGAGGCTAAACACCGGGGAGCTGTTTTTT.

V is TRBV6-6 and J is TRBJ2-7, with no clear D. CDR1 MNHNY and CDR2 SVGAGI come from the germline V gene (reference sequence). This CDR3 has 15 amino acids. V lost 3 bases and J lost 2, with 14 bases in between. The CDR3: CASSYSDGKTYEQYF. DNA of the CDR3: TGTGCCAGCAGTTATTCCGACGGCAAGACCTACGAGCAGTACTTC.

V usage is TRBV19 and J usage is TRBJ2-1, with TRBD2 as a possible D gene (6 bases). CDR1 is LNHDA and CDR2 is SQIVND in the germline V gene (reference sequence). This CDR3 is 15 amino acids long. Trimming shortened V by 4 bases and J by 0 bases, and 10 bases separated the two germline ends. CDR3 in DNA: TGTGCCAGTAGTAGCCTCGGGAGCTCCTACAATGAGCAGTTCTTC. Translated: CASSSLGSSYNEQFF.

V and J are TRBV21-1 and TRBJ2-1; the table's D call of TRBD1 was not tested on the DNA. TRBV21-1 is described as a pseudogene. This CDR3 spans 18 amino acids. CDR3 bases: TGTGCCAGCAGCAAATTATCCACACAGGGTCCTTCCTACAATGAGCAGTTCTTC. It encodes CASSKLSTQGPSYNEQFF.

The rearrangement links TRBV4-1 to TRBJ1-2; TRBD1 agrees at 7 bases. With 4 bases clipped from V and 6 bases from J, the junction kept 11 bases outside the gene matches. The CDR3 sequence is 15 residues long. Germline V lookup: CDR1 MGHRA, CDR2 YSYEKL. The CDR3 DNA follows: TGCGCCAGCAGCCTAGGGCGGTACAGGGGCGATGGCTACACCTTC. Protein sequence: CASSLGRYRGDGYTF.

DNA of the CDR3: TGTGCCAGCAGCCGACAGGTCTACGAGCAGTACTTC. It translates to CASSRQVYEQYF. This chain links TRBV11-2 with TRBJ2-7, with TRBD1 as a possible D gene (6 bases). The V gene lost 5 bases and the J gene lost 3 bases, with 8 bases spanning the gap. Germline CDR1 is SGHAT and CDR2 is FQNNGV. The CDR3 has 12 amino acids.

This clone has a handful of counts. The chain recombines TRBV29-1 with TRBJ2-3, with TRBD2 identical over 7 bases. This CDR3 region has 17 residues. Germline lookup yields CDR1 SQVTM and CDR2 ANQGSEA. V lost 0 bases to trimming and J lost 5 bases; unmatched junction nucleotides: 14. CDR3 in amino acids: CSVEDPIDGEGQDTQYF. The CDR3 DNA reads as TGCAGCGTTGAAGATCCCATCGACGGGGAGGGCCAAGATACGCAGTATTTT.

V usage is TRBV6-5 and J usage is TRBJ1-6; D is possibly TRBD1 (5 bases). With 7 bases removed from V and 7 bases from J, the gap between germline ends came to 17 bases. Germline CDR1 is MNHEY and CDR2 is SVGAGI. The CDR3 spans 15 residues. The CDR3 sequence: CASIPGVGHNSPLHF. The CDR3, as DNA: TGTGCCAGCATCCCAGGCGTCGGACACAATTCACCCCTCCACTTT.